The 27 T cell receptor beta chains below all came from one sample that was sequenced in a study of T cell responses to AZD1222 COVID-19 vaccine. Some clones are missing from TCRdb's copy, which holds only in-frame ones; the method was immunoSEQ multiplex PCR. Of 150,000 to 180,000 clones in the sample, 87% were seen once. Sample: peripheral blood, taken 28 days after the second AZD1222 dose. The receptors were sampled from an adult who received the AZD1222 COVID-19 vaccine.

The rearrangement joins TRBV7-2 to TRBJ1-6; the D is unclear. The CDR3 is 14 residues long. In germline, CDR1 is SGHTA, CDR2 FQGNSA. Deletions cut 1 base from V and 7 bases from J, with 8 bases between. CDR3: CASSLVEGNSPLHF. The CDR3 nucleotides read TGTGCCAGCAGCTTAGTGGAAGGGAATTCACCCCTCCACTTT.

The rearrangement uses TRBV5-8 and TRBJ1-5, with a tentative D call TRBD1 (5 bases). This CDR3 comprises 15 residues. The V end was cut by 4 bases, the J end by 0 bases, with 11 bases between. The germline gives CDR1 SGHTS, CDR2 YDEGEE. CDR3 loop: CASSRTGYSNQPQHF. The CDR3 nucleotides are TGTGCCAGCAGCCGTACAGGATATAGCAATCAGCCCCAGCATTTT. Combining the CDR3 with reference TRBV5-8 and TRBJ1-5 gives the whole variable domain EAGVTQSPTHLIKTRGQQATLRCSPISGHTSVYWYQQALGLGLQFLLWYDEGEERNRGNFPPRFSGRQFPNYSSELNVNALELEDSALYLCASSRTGYSNQPQHFGDGTRLSIL.

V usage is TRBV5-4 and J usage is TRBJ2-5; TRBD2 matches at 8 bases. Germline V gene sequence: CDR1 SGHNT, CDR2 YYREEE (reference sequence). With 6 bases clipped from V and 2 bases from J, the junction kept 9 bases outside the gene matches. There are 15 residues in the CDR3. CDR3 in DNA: TGTGCCAGCAACACTCTTAGCGGGACACAAGAGACCCAGTACTTC. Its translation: CASNTLSGTQETQYF. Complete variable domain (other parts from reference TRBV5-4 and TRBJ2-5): ETGVTQSPTHLIKTRGQQVTLRCSSQSGHNTVSWYQQALGQGPQFIFQYYREEENGRGNFPPRFSGLQFPNYSSELNVNALELDDSALYLCASNTLSGTQETQYFGPGTRLLVL.

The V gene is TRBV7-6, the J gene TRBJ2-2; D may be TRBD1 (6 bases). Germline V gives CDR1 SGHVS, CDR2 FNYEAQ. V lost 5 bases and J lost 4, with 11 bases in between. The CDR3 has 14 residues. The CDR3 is CASSPGTLTGELFF. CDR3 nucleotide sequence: TGTGCCAGCAGCCCTGGGACACTCACCGGGGAGCTGTTTTTT.

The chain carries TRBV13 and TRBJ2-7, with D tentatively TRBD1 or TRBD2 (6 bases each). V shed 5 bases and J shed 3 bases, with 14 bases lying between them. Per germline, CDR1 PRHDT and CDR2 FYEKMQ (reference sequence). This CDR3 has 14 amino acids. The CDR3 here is CASSPRGLNYEQYF. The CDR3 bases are TGTGCCAGCAGCCCCAGGGGACTCAACTACGAGCAGTACTTC.

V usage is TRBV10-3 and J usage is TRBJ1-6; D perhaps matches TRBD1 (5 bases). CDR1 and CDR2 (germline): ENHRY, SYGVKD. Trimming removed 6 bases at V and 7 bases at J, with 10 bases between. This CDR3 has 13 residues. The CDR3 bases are TGTGCCATCAGGGGGCCAAAAAATTCACCCCTCCACTTT. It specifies CAIRGPKNSPLHF.

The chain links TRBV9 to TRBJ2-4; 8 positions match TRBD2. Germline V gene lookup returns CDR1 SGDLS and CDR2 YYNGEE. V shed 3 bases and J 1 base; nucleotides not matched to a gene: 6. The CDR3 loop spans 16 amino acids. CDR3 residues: CASSGREGSAKNIQYF. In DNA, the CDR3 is TGTGCCAGCAGCGGCCGGGAGGGCTCCGCCAAAAACATTCAGTACTTC.

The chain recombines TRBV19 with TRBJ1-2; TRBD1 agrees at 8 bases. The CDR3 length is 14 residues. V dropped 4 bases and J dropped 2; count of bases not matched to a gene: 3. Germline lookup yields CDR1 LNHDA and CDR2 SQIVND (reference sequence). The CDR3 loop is CASSTGGLNYGYTF. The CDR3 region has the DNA TGTGCCAGTAGTACAGGGGGCTTAAACTATGGCTACACCTTC.

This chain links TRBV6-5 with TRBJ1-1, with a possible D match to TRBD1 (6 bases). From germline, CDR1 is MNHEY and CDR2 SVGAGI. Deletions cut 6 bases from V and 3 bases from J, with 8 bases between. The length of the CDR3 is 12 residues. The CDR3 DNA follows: TGTGCCAGCAGACACAGGGACACTGAAGCTTTCTTT. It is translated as CASRHRDTEAFF.

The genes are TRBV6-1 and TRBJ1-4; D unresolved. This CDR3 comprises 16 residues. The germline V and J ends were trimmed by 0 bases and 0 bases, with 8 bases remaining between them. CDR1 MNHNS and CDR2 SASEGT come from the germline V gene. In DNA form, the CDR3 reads TGTGCCAGCAGTGAAGCGGCAGCTGCAACTAATGAAAAACTGTTTTTT. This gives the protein CASSEAAAATNEKLFF.

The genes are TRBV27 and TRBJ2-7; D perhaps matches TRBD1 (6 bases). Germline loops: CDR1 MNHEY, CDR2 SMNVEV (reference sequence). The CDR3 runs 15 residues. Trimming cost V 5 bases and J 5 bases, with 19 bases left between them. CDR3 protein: CASSPTDRPGDEQYF. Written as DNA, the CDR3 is TGTGCCAGCAGTCCGACGGACAGACCTGGGGACGAGCAGTACTTC.

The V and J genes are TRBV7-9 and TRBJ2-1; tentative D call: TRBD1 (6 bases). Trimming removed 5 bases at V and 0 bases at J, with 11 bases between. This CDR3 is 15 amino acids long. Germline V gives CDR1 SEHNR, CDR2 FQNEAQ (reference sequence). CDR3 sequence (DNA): TGTGCCAGCAGCCAACAGGGTAGCTCCTACAATGAGCAGTTCTTC. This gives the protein CASSQQGSSYNEQFF. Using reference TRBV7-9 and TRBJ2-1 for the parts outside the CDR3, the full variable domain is DTGVSQNPRHKITKRGQNVTFRCDPISEHNRLYWYRQTLGQGPEFLTYFQNEAQLEKSRLLSDRFSAERPKGSFSTLEIQRTEQGDSAMYLCASSQQGSSYNEQFFGPGTRLTVL.

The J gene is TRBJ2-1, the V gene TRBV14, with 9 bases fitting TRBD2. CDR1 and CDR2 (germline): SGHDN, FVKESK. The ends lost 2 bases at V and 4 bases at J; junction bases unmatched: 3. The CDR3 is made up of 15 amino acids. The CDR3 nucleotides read TGTGCCAGCAGCCAAAGTAGCGGGAGATACAATGAGCAGTTCTTC. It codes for CASSQSSGRYNEQFF.

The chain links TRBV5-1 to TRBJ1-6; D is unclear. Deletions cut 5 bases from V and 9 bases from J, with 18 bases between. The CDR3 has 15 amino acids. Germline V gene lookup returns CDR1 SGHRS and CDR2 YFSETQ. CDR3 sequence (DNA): TGCGCCAGCAGTCTGGATGGAATATCGGGTTCACCCCTCCACTTT. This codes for CASSLDGISGSPLHF.

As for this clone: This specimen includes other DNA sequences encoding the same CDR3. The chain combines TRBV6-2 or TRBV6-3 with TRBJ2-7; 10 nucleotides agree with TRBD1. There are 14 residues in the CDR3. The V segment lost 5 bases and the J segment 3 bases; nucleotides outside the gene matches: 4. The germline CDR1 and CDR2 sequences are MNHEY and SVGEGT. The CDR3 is CASSRTGGGYEQYF. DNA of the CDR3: TGTGCCAGCAGTAGGACAGGGGGAGGCTACGAGCAGTACTTC.

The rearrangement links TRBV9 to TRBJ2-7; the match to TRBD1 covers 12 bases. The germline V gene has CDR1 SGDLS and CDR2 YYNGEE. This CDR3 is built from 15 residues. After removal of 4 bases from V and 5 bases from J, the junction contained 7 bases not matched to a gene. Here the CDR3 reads CASSSQGTGGHEQYF. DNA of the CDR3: TGTGCCAGCAGCTCACAAGGGACAGGGGGCCACGAGCAGTACTTC. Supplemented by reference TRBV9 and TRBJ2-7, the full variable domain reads DSGVTQTPKHLITATGQRVTLRCSPRSGDLSVYWYQQSLDQGLQFLIQYYNGEERAKGNILERFSAQQFPDLHSELNLSSLELGDSALYFCASSSQGTGGHEQYFGPGTRLTVT.

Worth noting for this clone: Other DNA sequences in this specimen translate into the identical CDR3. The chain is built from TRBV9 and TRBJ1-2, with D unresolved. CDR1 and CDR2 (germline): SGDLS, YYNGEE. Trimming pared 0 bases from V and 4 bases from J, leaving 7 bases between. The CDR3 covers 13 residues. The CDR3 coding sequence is TGTGCCAGCAGCGTAGGGGAGGCCTATGGCTACACCTTC. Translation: CASSVGEAYGYTF. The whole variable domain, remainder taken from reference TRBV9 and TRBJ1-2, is DSGVTQTPKHLITATGQRVTLRCSPRSGDLSVYWYQQSLDQGLQFLIQYYNGEERAKGNILERFSAQQFPDLHSELNLSSLELGDSALYFCASSVGEAYGYTFGSGTRLTVV.

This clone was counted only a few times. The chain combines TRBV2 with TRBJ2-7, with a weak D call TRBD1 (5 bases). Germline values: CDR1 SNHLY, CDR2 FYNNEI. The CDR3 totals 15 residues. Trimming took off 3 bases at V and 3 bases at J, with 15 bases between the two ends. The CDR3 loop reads CASSEGRMGNYEQYF. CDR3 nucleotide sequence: TGTGCCAGCAGTGAGGGGCGCATGGGTAACTACGAGCAGTACTTC. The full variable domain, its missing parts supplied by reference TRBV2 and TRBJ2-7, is EPEVTQTPSHQVTQMGQEVILRCVPISNHLYFYWYRQILGQKVEFLVSFYNNEISEKSEIFDDQFSVERPDGSNFTLKIRSTKLEDSAMYFCASSEGRMGNYEQYFGPGTRLTVT.

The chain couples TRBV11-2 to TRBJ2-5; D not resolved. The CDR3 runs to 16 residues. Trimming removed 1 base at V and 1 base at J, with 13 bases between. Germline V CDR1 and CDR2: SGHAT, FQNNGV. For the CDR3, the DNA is TGTGCCAGCAGCTTAGCAGCAGGCTTAATCCAAGAGACCCAGTACTTC. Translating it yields CASSLAAGLIQETQYF.

The CDR3: CASSVVGGVPSHEQYF. DNA for the CDR3: TGTGCCAGCTCAGTTGTCGGGGGAGTCCCTTCCCACGAGCAGTACTTC. The rearrangement joins TRBV18 to TRBJ2-7; maybe TRBD2 (6 bases). The CDR3 covers 16 residues. From germline, CDR1 is KGHSH and CDR2 LQKENI. V lost 5 bases and J 5 bases, leaving 22 bases between the germline ends.

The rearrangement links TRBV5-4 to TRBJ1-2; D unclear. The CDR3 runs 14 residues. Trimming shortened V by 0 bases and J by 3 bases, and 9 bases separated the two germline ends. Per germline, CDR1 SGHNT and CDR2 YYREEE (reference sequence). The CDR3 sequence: CASSLGELDYGYTF. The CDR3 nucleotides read TGTGCCAGCAGCTTGGGCGAACTCGACTATGGCTACACCTTC.

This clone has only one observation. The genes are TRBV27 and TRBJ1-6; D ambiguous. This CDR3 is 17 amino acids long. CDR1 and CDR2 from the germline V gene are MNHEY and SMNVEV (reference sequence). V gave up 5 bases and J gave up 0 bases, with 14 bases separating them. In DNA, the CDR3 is TGTGCCAGCAGTAAGACCTCTGGGAGCTCCTATAATTCACCCCTCCACTTT. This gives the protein CASSKTSGSSYNSPLHF.

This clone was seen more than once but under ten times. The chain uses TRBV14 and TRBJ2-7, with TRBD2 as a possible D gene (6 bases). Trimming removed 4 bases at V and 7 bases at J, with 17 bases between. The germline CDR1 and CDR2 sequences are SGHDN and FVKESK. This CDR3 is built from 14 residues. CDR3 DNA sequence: TGTGCCAGCAGCCCAACGGAAACGGGAGTGGAGCAGTACTTC. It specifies CASSPTETGVEQYF.

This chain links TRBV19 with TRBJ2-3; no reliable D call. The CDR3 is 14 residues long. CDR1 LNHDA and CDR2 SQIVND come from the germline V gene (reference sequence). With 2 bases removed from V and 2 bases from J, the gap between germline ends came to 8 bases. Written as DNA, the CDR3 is TGTGCCAGTAGTATACCCCCACTCACAGATACGCAGTATTTT. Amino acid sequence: CASSIPPLTDTQYF.

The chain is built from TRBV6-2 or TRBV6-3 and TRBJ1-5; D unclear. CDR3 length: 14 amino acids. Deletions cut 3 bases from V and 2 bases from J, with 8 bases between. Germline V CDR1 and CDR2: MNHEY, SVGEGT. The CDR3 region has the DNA TGTGCCAGCAGTTATGGTTCGGGCAATCAGCCCCAGCATTTT. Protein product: CASSYGSGNQPQHF.

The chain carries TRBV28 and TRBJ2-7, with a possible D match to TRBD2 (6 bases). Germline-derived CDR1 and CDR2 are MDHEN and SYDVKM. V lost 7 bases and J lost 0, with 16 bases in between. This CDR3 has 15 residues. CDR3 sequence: CASTPSRGSSYEQYF. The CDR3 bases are TGTGCCAGCACCCCTTCGCGGGGTAGCTCCTACGAGCAGTACTTC.

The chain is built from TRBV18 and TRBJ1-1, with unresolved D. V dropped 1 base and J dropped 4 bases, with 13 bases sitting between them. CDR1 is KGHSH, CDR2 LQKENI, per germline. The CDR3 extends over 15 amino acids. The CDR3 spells CASSPLWKVGTEAFF. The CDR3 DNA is TGTGCCAGCTCACCACTCTGGAAAGTAGGCACTGAAGCTTTCTTT. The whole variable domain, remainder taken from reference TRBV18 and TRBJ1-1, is NAGVMQNPRHLVRRRGQEARLRCSPMKGHSHVYWYRQLPEEGLKFMVYLQKENIIDESGMPKERFSAEFPKEGPSILRIQQVVRGDSAAYFCASSPLWKVGTEAFFGQGTRLTVV.